The 2 T cell receptor beta chains reported below all come from one sample, sequenced in a study of cytomegalovirus exposure and HLA in healthy donors. PCR used 60 Vbeta primers and 13 Jbeta primers. The table came from immunoSEQ multiplex PCR; TCRdb's copy has only in-frame clones and leaves some out. The sample records about 110,000 clones, 79% being singletons. Sequenced input: PBMCs. These TCRs come from a woman in her late teens or twenties in good health and CMV-seropositive.

The CDR3 here is CASTGGNQPQHF. CDR3 bases: TGTGCCAGCACGGGAGGGAATCAGCCCCAGCATTTT. The chain combines TRBV6-6 with TRBJ1-5; no definite D call. V lost 7 bases and J 4 bases, leaving 8 bases between the germline ends. CDR3 length: 12 residues. Germline CDR1 and CDR2: MNHNY and SVGAGI (reference sequence).

The chain carries TRBV9 and TRBJ2-1; 8 nucleotides line up with TRBD2. Germline V CDR1 and CDR2: SGDLS, YYNGEE. V was pared by 2 bases and J by 7 bases, with 8 bases of the junction left unmatched. The CDR3 has 15 residues. The CDR3 region is CASSVSLASGNEQFF. The CDR3 nucleotides are TGTGCCAGCAGCGTGAGTTTGGCTAGCGGGAATGAGCAGTTCTTC.